This TCR beta chain was documented in a study of read filtering for tumor transcriptome and immune sequencing. Study-wide background: RNA-seq yielded only roughly 80 to 1,400 TCR reads, IR-seq about 4 to 11 million. Study outcomes and limitations: Single-read clonotypes: roughly 81% of IR-seq clonotypes (about 3.5% of reads), about 75% of RNA-seq clonotypes (44.6% of reads).

Molecular barcoded adaptors covering alpha/delta and beta/gamma chains were used on approximately 400 ng RNA. TCRdb reprocessed the reads with MiXCR, giving one entry per CDR3 protein. Of roughly 6,000 distinct CDR3 sequences listed, 21% are singletons. Germline V lookup: CDR1 SNHLY, CDR2 FYNNEI. The junction had 5 bases not matched to a gene; V was cut back by 4 bases and J by 3 bases. CDR3 size: 16 residues. Ten or more counts support this clonotype. The antigen is not known. The sample was a population of CD138-negative cells sorted from bone marrow. The origin of this receptor is a donor over 35 with multiple myeloma. The rearrangement uses TRBV2 and TRBJ2-3; 12 bases align to TRBD2. The CDR3 reads CASSVGTSGRTDTQYF. For the CDR3, the DNA is TGTGCCAGCAGTGTCGGGACTAGCGGGCGAACAGATACGCAGTATTTT.